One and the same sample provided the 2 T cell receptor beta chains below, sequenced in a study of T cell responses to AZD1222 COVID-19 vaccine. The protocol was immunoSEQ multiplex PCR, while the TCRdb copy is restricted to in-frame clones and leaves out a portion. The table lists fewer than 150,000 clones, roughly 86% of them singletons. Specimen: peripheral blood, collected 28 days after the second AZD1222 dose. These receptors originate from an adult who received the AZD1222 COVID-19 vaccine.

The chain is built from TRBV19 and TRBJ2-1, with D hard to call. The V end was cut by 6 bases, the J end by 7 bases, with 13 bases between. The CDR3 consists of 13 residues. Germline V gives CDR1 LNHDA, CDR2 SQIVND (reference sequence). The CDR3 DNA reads TGTGCCAGTAGCTTTATATTGGGGAATGAGCAGTTCTTC. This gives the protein CASSFILGNEQFF.

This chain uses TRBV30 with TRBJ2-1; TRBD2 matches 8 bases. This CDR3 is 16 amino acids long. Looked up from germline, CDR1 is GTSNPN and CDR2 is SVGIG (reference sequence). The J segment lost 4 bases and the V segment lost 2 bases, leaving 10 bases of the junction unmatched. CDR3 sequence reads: CAWSPDSIAGYNEQFF. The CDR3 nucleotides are TGTGCCTGGAGTCCTGACTCTATAGCGGGGTACAATGAGCAGTTCTTC.